This T cell receptor beta chain is drawn from a study of blood T cells in healthy people across ages. Together with a sample-barcoded 5' primer, a J-beta primer mix was included in a second PCR lasting about 7 to 11 cycles. Every single cDNA molecule received a tag from a template-switch adaptor with 12 random nucleotides. TCRdb itself ran the 5' RACE reads through MiXCR, one entry per CDR3 protein. The sample holds 800,000 or so distinct CDR3 sequences; approximately 59% are singletons and the top ten take 25% to 35%. Germline assignment: CDR1 ENHRY and CDR2 SYGVKD. Trimming removed 4 bases from V and 5 bases from J, with 14 bases in between. The CDR3 loop spans 14 amino acids. As for this clonotype: Its specificity is unknown.

Study conclusions and caveats: The recorded TCR beta diversity per million T cells decreased in a roughly linear manner with age.

This chain links TRBV10-3 with TRBJ1-2; TRBD1 might be the D (5 bases). The origin of this receptor is a man in his thirties or forties in good health. The specimen was blood. The CDR3 DNA reads TGTGCCATCAGTGTAGACAGAAGGGGTTATGGCTACACCTTC. It codes for CAISVDRRGYGYTF.